This entry lists 17 T cell receptor beta chains sequenced from one sample in a study of beta chain features in type 1 diabetes. Points from the study as a whole: Moderately but significantly shorter TCRB CDR3s were found in Type 1 diabetes patients in all four CD4+ subsets.

Antigen specificity for these receptors is unknown. Expressed TCRB transcripts were sequenced, since all the RNA that had been isolated was reverse transcribed. Profiled with immunoSEQ multiplex PCR; TCRdb holds only in-frame clones, not every one. The sample contains about 150,000 clones, around a tenth of which appear only once. The sequenced material came from central memory CD4+ T cells from blood. These receptors came from a man younger than 45 with type 1 diabetes.

This clone was counted between two and nine times. The CDR3 region is CASSAMTGTNSGNTIYF. The CDR3 DNA reads as TGTGCCAGCAGCGCCATGACAGGGACAAACTCTGGAAACACCATATATTTT. The genes are TRBV9 and TRBJ1-3; 7 positions agree with TRBD1. Unmatched junction bases numbered 9, after V lost 3 bases and J lost 0 bases. The CDR3 is 17 residues long. The germline V gene encodes CDR1 SGDLS and CDR2 YYNGEE.

This clone was seen more than once but under ten times. This rearrangement joins TRBV28 to TRBJ2-3; 8 nucleotides match TRBD1. Germline V gives CDR1 MDHEN, CDR2 SYDVKM. Germline trimming cut 5 bases from V and 2 bases from J; bases unmatched to any gene: 6. The CDR3 runs 15 residues. The CDR3 DNA is TGTGCCAGCAGTCTAAGACAGGGGACCACAGATACGCAGTATTTT. Protein: CASSLRQGTTDTQYF.

The chain couples TRBV4-3 to TRBJ2-3; D ambiguous. Germline V gives CDR1 LGHNA, CDR2 YSLEER. This CDR3 comprises 17 residues. V lost 4 bases and J lost 0, with 17 bases in between. The CDR3: CASSPQVGLPSTDTQYF. The CDR3 bases are TGCGCCAGCAGCCCGCAAGTCGGTTTACCTAGCACAGATACGCAGTATTTT.

This clone was observed a handful of times. This chain's CDR3 is CASSLNDRPHYEQYF. Here the CDR3 DNA reads TGTGCCAGCAGCTTAAACGACAGGCCCCACTACGAGCAGTACTTC. The chain uses TRBV11-1 and TRBJ2-7; tentative D call: TRBD1 (6 bases). With 2 bases removed from V and 3 bases from J, the gap between germline ends came to 14 bases. CDR1 is SGHAT, CDR2 FQDESV, per germline (reference sequence). This CDR3 spans 15 amino acids.

CDR3 sequence (DNA): TGTGCCAGCAGTTCGACAGGGTATACGCAGTATTTT. Residues: CASSSTGYTQYF. The V call is TRBV7-9, the J call TRBJ2-3; 7 bases align to TRBD1. The CDR3 has 12 residues. Trimming removed 6 bases from V and 7 bases from J; junction bases left unmatched: 4. The germline V gene has CDR1 SEHNR and CDR2 FQNEAQ (reference sequence).

The chain is built from TRBV19 and TRBJ1-4; tentative D call: TRBD1 (5 bases). The CDR3 sequence is 14 residues long. Germline V CDR1 and CDR2: LNHDA, SQIVND (reference sequence). Trimming removed 3 bases at V and 3 bases at J, with 8 bases between. CDR3 bases: TGTGCCAGTAGTATCCGACAGCCTAATGAAAAACTGTTTTTT. Translated, it gives CASSIRQPNEKLFF.

The chain carries TRBV7-3 and TRBJ1-5; no clear D. The CDR3 has 13 residues. V was trimmed by 6 bases and J by 5 bases, leaving 11 bases between them. CDR1 and CDR2 (germline): SGHTA, FQGTGA. CDR3 coding DNA: TGTGCCAGCAGTCGGGGTCAAGATCAGCCCCAGCATTTT. This sequence encodes CASSRGQDQPQHF.

The chain uses TRBV5-8 and TRBJ1-5, with TRBD1 matching 7 bases. This CDR3 has 15 amino acids. V shed 4 bases and J 0 bases; nucleotides not matched to a gene: 4. Looked up from germline, CDR1 is SGHTS and CDR2 is YDEGEE. CDR3 amino acids: CASSAGTASNQPQHF. The CDR3 coding sequence is TGTGCCAGCAGCGCGGGGACAGCTAGCAATCAGCCCCAGCATTTT.

In its sample, this clone was seen a few times. Written as DNA, the CDR3 is TGTGCCAGCAGCTCTCCCCGACTCCTCCTGGGGCAGTTCTTC. Translation: CASSSPRLLLGQFF. This rearrangement joins TRBV11-2 to TRBJ2-1; unclear D gene. The CDR3 has 14 amino acids. Germline values: CDR1 SGHAT, CDR2 FQNNGV. Trimming cost V 4 bases and J 12 bases, with 19 bases left between them. The complete variable domain, with remaining parts taken from reference TRBV11-2 and TRBJ2-1, reads EAGVAQSPRYKIIEKRQSVAFWCNPISGHATLYWYQQILGQGPKLLIQFQNNGVVDDSQLPKDRFSAERLKGVDSTLKIQPAKLEDSAVYLCASSSPRLLLGQFFGPGTRLTVL.

This clone was observed a few times. This chain joins TRBV2 and TRBJ2-1; D is perhaps TRBD1 (5 bases). The germline gives CDR1 SNHLY, CDR2 FYNNEI. V was trimmed by 2 bases and J by 10 bases, leaving 12 bases between them. There are 13 residues in the CDR3. The CDR3 reads CASSERLWGEQFF. The CDR3 DNA follows: TGTGCCAGCAGTGAAAGGCTGTGGGGCGAGCAGTTCTTC.

This sequence joins TRBV7-9 and TRBJ2-1; a weak D match, TRBD1 (7 bases). This CDR3 spans 17 amino acids. Germline V gives CDR1 SEHNR, CDR2 FQNEAQ (reference sequence). With 4 bases removed from V and 1 base from J, the gap between germline ends came to 17 bases. This CDR3 is CASSSTGEARSYNEQFF. The CDR3 region has the DNA TGTGCCAGCAGCTCAACAGGGGAGGCAAGGTCCTACAATGAGCAGTTCTTC.

CDR3 loop: CASSLDRVVADTQYF. The CDR3 DNA sequence: TGCGCCAGCAGCTTGGATAGAGTAGTGGCAGATACGCAGTATTTT. The chain employs TRBV5-1 and TRBJ2-3; D uncertain. V was cut by 0 bases and J by 4 bases, with 12 bases left in between. Germline CDR1 reads SGHRS; CDR2 reads YFSETQ. CDR3 length: 15 amino acids.

This clone was detected once. The V gene is TRBV19, the J gene TRBJ2-7, with TRBD1 identical over 8 bases. This CDR3 contains 18 residues. Unmatched junction bases numbered 17, after V lost 6 bases and J lost 1 base. Germline V gene sequence: CDR1 LNHDA, CDR2 SQIVND (reference sequence). DNA for the CDR3: TGTGCCAGTAGGATGGGAGTGACAGGGGATCGTGGTTCCTACGAGCAGTACTTC. Protein sequence: CASRMGVTGDRGSYEQYF.

This clone was picked up a small number of times. The chain recombines TRBV28 with TRBJ1-1; 9 bases fit TRBD1. The CDR3 has 12 residues. Per the germline V gene, CDR1 is MDHEN and CDR2 is SYDVKM. This CDR3 is CVTGGARTEAFF. Written as DNA, the CDR3 is TGTGTCACAGGGGGCGCGAGGACTGAAGCTTTCTTT.

Notes on this clone: The junction shows a germline mismatch at one end, possibly a read error. V gene TRBV5-1 combines with J gene TRBJ1-2; TRBD1 matches at 7 bases. CDR1 and CDR2 (germline): SGHRS, YFSETQ. The CDR3 is 14 amino acids. Here the CDR3 reads CASSLGQSNYGYTF. In nucleotides, the CDR3 is TGTGCCAGCAGCTTGGGACAGTCTAACTATGGCTACACCTTC.

V gene TRBV2 combines with J gene TRBJ2-5; D may be TRBD1 (6 bases). Germline CDR1 is SNHLY and CDR2 is FYNNEI. V lost 4 bases to trimming and J lost 3 bases, with 9 bases between them. There are 13 residues in the CDR3. The CDR3 region has the DNA TGTGCCAGCAGTGCAGCAGGGGAAGAGACCCAGTACTTC. The encoded protein is CASSAAGEETQYF.

This clone appeared many times. The V and J genes are TRBV28 and TRBJ2-1; 11 positions agree with TRBD2. Germline values: CDR1 MDHEN, CDR2 SYDVKM. Trimming removed 5 bases from V and 16 bases from J; junction bases left unmatched: 13. The CDR3 runs to 14 residues. The chain's CDR3 is CASSDRRLAGSHFF. The CDR3 DNA is TGTGCCAGCAGTGACCGCCGACTAGCGGGATCGCATTTCTTC. Using reference TRBV28 and TRBJ2-1 for the parts outside the CDR3, the full variable domain is DVKVTQSSRYLVKRTGEKVFLECVQDMDHENMFWYRQDPGLGLRLIYFSYDVKMKEKGDIPEGYSVSREKKERFSLILESASTNQTSMYLCASSDRRLAGSHFFGPGTRLTVL.